This T cell receptor (beta chain) was sequenced during a study of siplizumab effects on memory and regulatory T cells. Findings and limits, study-wide: Mean Treg-derived proportions of mappable alloreactive CD4+ clones were less than 75% for siplizumab and less than 35% for controls. Proliferating siplizumab-culture Treg suppressive function went unconfirmed.

Notes on this clone: Antigen: not known.

CDR1 is SGHTA and CDR2 is FQGNSA in the germline V gene. The CDR3 sequence is 19 residues long. V was clipped by 0 bases and J by 1 base, with 21 bases between them. Assayed TCR templates numbered 90,000 to 100,000 for each sample. TCRdb's copy holds only in-frame clones and misses some; the assay was immunoSEQ multiplex PCR. The table has about 120,000 clones, about 94% seen once. The rearrangement uses TRBV7-2 and TRBJ1-2; no firm D call. Sequenced sample: non-Treg CD4+ T cells sorted from blood. The sequence came from a human donor in good health. In DNA, the CDR3 is TGTGCCAGCAGCTTAGCCCCCCTGCAGTTGTTTCTACTTAACTATGGCTACACCTTC. Translation gives CASSLAPLQLFLLNYGYTF.